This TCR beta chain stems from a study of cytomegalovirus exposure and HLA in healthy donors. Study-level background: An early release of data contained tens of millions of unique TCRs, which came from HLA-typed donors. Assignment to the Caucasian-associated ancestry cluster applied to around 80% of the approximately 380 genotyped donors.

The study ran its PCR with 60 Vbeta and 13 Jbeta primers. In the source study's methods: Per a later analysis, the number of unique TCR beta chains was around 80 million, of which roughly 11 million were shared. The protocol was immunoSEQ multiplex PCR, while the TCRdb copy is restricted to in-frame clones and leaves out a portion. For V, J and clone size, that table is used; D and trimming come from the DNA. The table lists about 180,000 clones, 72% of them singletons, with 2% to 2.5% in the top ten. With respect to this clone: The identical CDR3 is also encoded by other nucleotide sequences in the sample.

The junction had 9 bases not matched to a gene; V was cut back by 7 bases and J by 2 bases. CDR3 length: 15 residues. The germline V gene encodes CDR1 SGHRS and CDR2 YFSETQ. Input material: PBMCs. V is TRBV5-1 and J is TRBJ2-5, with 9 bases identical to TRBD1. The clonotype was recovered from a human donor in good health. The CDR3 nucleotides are TGCGCCAGCCGCCGGGGACAGGGACCTCAAGAGACCCAGTACTTC. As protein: CASRRGQGPQETQYF.